The 24 T cell receptor beta chains below were found in one sample sequenced in a study of control samples from healthy donors and cancer patients. Data came from immunoSEQ multiplex PCR; TCRdb stores just in-frame clones and leaves some out. Of about 130,000 clones listed, about nine tenths are singletons. Sequenced sample: blood. The receptors shown here come from a woman between 50 and 59 years old in good health.

V usage is TRBV6-6 and J usage is TRBJ1-2; 10 nucleotides line up with TRBD1. Trimming cost V 3 bases and J 5 bases; bases outside gene matches: 9. The CDR3 has 16 residues. Germline CDR1 reads MNHNY; CDR2 reads SVGAGI (reference sequence). Here the CDR3 reads CASSYGTGAIWYGYTF. CDR3 DNA sequence: TGTGCCAGCAGTTATGGGACAGGGGCGATCTGGTATGGCTACACCTTC.

The chain uses TRBV5-8 and TRBJ2-7; 15 positions agree with TRBD2. The trim removed 4 bases at V and 4 bases at J, leaving 9 bases unmatched. This CDR3 is built from 17 residues. The germline V gene encodes CDR1 SGHTS and CDR2 YDEGEE. CDR3 DNA: TGTGCCAGCAGCCTCGGACTAGCGGGAGGGCCTGGTTACGAGCAGTACTTC. It translates to CASSLGLAGGPGYEQYF.

This chain links TRBV7-9 with TRBJ1-4; TRBD1 aligns across 7 bases. Germline trimming cut 5 bases from V and 8 bases from J; bases unmatched to any gene: 8. The CDR3 extends over 14 amino acids. From germline, CDR1 is SEHNR and CDR2 FQNEAQ (reference sequence). This CDR3 is CASSRQGSREKLFF. The CDR3 nucleotides read TGTGCCAGCAGCAGACAGGGCTCGAGGGAAAAACTGTTTTTT. The whole variable domain, remainder taken from reference TRBV7-9 and TRBJ1-4, is DTGVSQNPRHKITKRGQNVTFRCDPISEHNRLYWYRQTLGQGPEFLTYFQNEAQLEKSRLLSDRFSAERPKGSFSTLEIQRTEQGDSAMYLCASSRQGSREKLFFGSGTQLSVL.

V is TRBV6-1 and J is TRBJ1-5; D possibly corresponds to TRBD1 (6 bases). Deletions cut 7 bases from V and 4 bases from J, with 11 bases between. CDR1 is MNHNS and CDR2 is SASEGT in the germline V gene. This CDR3 contains 13 residues. This CDR3 reads CASKGQTNQPQHF. The CDR3 DNA reads as TGTGCCAGCAAAGGACAGACTAATCAGCCCCAGCATTTT.

The J gene is TRBJ2-7, the V gene TRBV10-3; D may be TRBD1 (6 bases). The V gene lost 2 bases and the J gene lost 5 bases, with 16 bases spanning the gap. Per germline, CDR1 ENHRY and CDR2 SYGVKD. This CDR3 region has 15 residues. In nucleotides, the CDR3 is TGTGCCATCAGTGAGGCCAGACAGGATGTCGACGAGCAGTACTTC. Its translation is CAISEARQDVDEQYF.

V and J are TRBV5-8 and TRBJ1-6; no firm D call. The germline V gene encodes CDR1 SGHTS and CDR2 YDEGEE. This CDR3 contains 17 residues. Between the trimmed V and J ends, which lost 1 base and 4 bases, there was a span of 15 bases. CDR3 bases: TGTGCCAGCAGCTTGATGCCAGGAGGATCATATAATTCACCCCTCCACTTT. It encodes CASSLMPGGSYNSPLHF.

The chain recombines TRBV5-4 with TRBJ1-5; weak D call: TRBD1 (5 bases). Trimming took 2 bases from V and 6 from J, leaving 12 bases between them. This CDR3 spans 14 amino acids. Germline CDR1 SGHNT, CDR2 YYREEE (reference sequence). The CDR3 region is CASSFGGAGQPQHF. The CDR3 nucleotides read TGTGCCAGCAGCTTCGGCGGGGCCGGTCAGCCCCAGCATTTT.

This chain connects TRBV25-1 to TRBJ2-5; D is possibly TRBD2 (7 bases). Trimming removed 5 bases at V and 5 bases at J, with 21 bases between. The CDR3 is 16 amino acids. The germline gives CDR1 MGHDK, CDR2 SYGVNS. This CDR3 is CASSFAGGGQRETQYF. CDR3 bases: TGTGCCAGCAGTTTCGCTGGGGGGGGGCAGCGGGAGACCCAGTACTTC. The entire variable domain, with the rest obtained from reference TRBV25-1 and TRBJ2-5, is as follows: EADIYQTPRYLVIGTGKKITLECSQTMGHDKMYWYQQDPGMELHLIHYSYGVNSTEKGDLSSESTVSRIRTEHFPLTLESARPSHTSQYLCASSFAGGGQRETQYFGPGTRLLVL.

The J gene is TRBJ1-2, the V gene TRBV28, with unresolved D. Germline V gene lookup returns CDR1 MDHEN and CDR2 SYDVKM. The CDR3 has 10 amino acids. Trimming removed 6 bases from V and 6 bases from J, with 5 bases in between. The CDR3 nucleotides read TGTGCCAGCAGAGGTAATGGCTACACCTTC. Translating gives CASRGNGYTF.

This clone has a single count. The V call is TRBV5-1, the J call TRBJ2-7, with a tentative D call TRBD2 (5 bases). The CDR3 covers 16 residues. The ends were cut back, 0 bases at V and 0 bases at J, with 13 bases in the middle. Germline CDR1 and CDR2: SGHRS and YFSETQ. The CDR3 DNA sequence: TGCGCCAGCAGCTTGGGGAACAGCGGCACCTCCTACGAGCAGTACTTC. It translates to CASSLGNSGTSYEQYF.

CDR3 nucleotide sequence: TGTGCCAGCAGCAAAGACCGCAGAGGCTCTGGAAACACCATATATTTT. As protein: CASSKDRRGSGNTIYF. The J gene is TRBJ1-3, the V gene TRBV21-1. TRBV21-1 is a pseudogene. This CDR3 is 16 amino acids long.

The V and J genes are TRBV6-1 and TRBJ2-5; TRBD2 is a possible D gene (7 bases). The germline CDR1 and CDR2 sequences are MNHNS and SASEGT. This CDR3 comprises 15 residues. The V end lost 1 base, the J end lost 9 bases, and 18 bases lay between the germline ends. The CDR3 coding sequence is TGTGCCAGCAGTGAAGTGGGCGGGGGCAGTGAGGCCCAGTACTTC. Protein sequence: CASSEVGGGSEAQYF.

This sequence joins TRBV6-6 and TRBJ1-6; D call uncertain. V was clipped by 5 bases and J by 7 bases, with 9 bases between them. This CDR3 spans 13 amino acids. Germline CDR1 reads MNHNY; CDR2 reads SVGAGI (reference sequence). CDR3 amino acids: CASSTEYNSPLHF. CDR3 nucleotides: TGTGCCAGCAGTACAGAGTACAATTCACCCCTCCACTTT.

This sequence joins TRBV29-1 and TRBJ2-4; TRBD2 aligns across 8 bases. V shed 8 bases and J 0 bases; nucleotides not matched to a gene: 3. Germline V gives CDR1 SQVTM, CDR2 ANQGSEA. The CDR3 sequence is 13 residues long. The CDR3 here is CSPREGAKNIQYF. CDR3 nucleotides: TGCAGCCCACGGGAGGGAGCCAAAAACATTCAGTACTTC.

The rearrangement joins TRBV28 to TRBJ2-7; no clear D. The V gene lost 2 bases and the J gene lost 5 bases, with 7 bases spanning the gap. CDR1 MDHEN and CDR2 SYDVKM come from the germline V gene. The CDR3 is 12 residues long. The CDR3 DNA is TGTGCCAGCAGTTTACGGGCGGACGAGCAGTACTTC. This codes for CASSLRADEQYF.

This clone was seen a single time. The genes are TRBV10-3 and TRBJ1-2, with D possibly being TRBD1 (5 bases). Germline lookup yields CDR1 ENHRY and CDR2 SYGVKD. There are 13 residues in the CDR3. The ends were cut back, 2 bases at V and 4 bases at J, with 8 bases in the middle. CDR3 in amino acids: CAISEEGIYGYTF. CDR3 sequence (DNA): TGTGCCATCAGTGAGGAGGGGATCTATGGCTACACCTTC.

The chain recombines TRBV3-1 (or the pseudogene TRBV3-2) with TRBJ2-7; 7 bases agree with TRBD2. The CDR3 consists of 14 residues. After removal of 6 bases from V and 4 bases from J, the junction contained 9 bases not matched to a gene. CDR1 is LGHDT and CDR2 is YNNKEL in the germline V gene (reference sequence). The CDR3 here is CASSGGRASYEQYF. CDR3 nucleotide sequence: TGTGCCAGCAGTGGGGGGAGGGCCTCTTACGAGCAGTACTTC.

J is TRBJ2-7 and V is TRBV7-9, with D maybe TRBD2 (5 bases). CDR3 size: 12 residues. Trimming pared 4 bases from V and 4 bases from J, leaving 8 bases between. From germline, CDR1 is SEHNR and CDR2 FQNEAQ (reference sequence). DNA of the CDR3: TGTGCCAGCAGCTCCGGGGTTTACGAGCAGTACTTC. It encodes CASSSGVYEQYF.

DNA for the CDR3: TGTGCCAGCAGCTGGGGGGGGCCTGAAGCTTTCTTT. Its protein product is CASSWGGPEAFF. This sequence joins TRBV5-8 and TRBJ1-1; a possible D gene is TRBD1 (6 bases). Trimming shortened V by 3 bases and J by 6 bases, and 9 bases separated the two germline ends. The length of the CDR3 is 12 residues. From germline, CDR1 is SGHTS and CDR2 YDEGEE.

J is TRBJ1-4 and V is TRBV2; 9 bases are shared with TRBD1. V shed 6 bases, J shed 12 bases, and the junction held 5 bases outside the gene matches. The germline CDR1 and CDR2 sequences are SNHLY and FYNNEI. The CDR3 covers 12 residues. The CDR3 nucleotides are TGTGCCAGCAGAATCCGGACAGGGGAACTGTTTTTT. Amino acids: CASRIRTGELFF.

The CDR3 spells CASSLDRADEKLFF. In DNA form, the CDR3 reads TGTGCCAGCAGCTTGGACAGGGCGGATGAAAAACTGTTTTTT. The chain couples TRBV5-6 to TRBJ1-4; TRBD1 might be the D (6 bases). The CDR3 has 14 amino acids. Germline V lookup: CDR1 SGHDT, CDR2 YYEEEE. The V gene lost 0 bases and the J gene lost 6 bases, with 9 bases spanning the gap.

This chain joins TRBV5-5 and TRBJ2-2, with TRBD2 identical over 8 bases. The ends lost 7 bases at V and 6 bases at J; junction bases unmatched: 11. The germline V gene encodes CDR1 SGHKS and CDR2 YYEKEE (reference sequence). The CDR3 is 15 residues long. CDR3 residues: CASSGRGAEAGELFF. The CDR3 DNA is TGTGCCAGCTCGGGGCGGGGGGCAGAGGCCGGGGAGCTGTTTTTT.

V and J are TRBV19 and TRBJ1-3; 9 positions match TRBD1. Germline trimming cut 6 bases from V and 5 bases from J; bases unmatched to any gene: 5. Per the germline V gene, CDR1 is LNHDA and CDR2 is SQIVND (reference sequence). This CDR3 has 14 residues. For the CDR3, the DNA is TGTGCCAGTAGGGAGGGACAGGGAAGAAACACCATATATTTT. Amino acids: CASREGQGRNTIYF.

This rearrangement joins TRBV19 to TRBJ1-6, with D hard to call. Trimming cost V 8 bases and J 7 bases, with 12 bases left between them. The CDR3 loop spans 13 amino acids. Germline V gene data show CDR1 as LNHDA and CDR2 as SQIVND (reference sequence). This CDR3 reads CASRASRNSPLHF. The CDR3 bases are TGTGCCAGTCGTGCGAGTAGAAATTCACCCCTCCACTTT.